The source of this T cell receptor beta chain is a study of blood T cell repertoires in COVID-19. Assay used: immunoSEQ multiplex PCR; TCRdb lists only in-frame clones, some missing. The repertoire holds about 470,000 clones, with roughly nine tenths as singletons. Input material: PBMCs or T cells enriched from blood (not recorded which). This sequence originates from a young woman who had recovered from COVID-19.

The CDR3 bases are TGCGCCAGCAGCCAAGATAAAGGGCGGGGGGGCCGCAATGAGCAGTTCTTC. Translation: CASSQDKGRGGRNEQFF. This rearrangement joins TRBV4-1 to TRBJ2-1; TRBD2 matches 9 bases. J lost 6 bases, V lost 0 bases, and 9 bases had no gene match. This CDR3 has 17 amino acids. Germline-derived CDR1 and CDR2 are MGHRA and YSYEKL.